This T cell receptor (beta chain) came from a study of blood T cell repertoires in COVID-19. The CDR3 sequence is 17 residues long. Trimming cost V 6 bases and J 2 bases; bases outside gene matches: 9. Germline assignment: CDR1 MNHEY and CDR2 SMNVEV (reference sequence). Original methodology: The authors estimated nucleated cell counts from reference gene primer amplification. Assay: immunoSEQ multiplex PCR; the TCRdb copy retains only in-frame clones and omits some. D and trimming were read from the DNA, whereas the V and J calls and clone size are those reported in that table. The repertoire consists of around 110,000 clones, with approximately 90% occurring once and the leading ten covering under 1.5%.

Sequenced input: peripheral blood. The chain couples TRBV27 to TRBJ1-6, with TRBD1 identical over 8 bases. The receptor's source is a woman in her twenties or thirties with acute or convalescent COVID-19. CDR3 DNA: TGTGCCAGCAGCCTGGAAACACAGGGGGCCTATAATTCACCCCTCCACTTT. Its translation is CASSLETQGAYNSPLHF.